These T cell receptor beta chains were read from a single sample in a study of T cell responses to AZD1222 COVID-19 vaccine. Assay: immunoSEQ multiplex PCR; the TCRdb copy retains only in-frame clones and omits some. There are about 120,000 clones in the sample; more than 75% occur only once, and roughly 3.5% lies in the top ten. The specimen comprised peripheral blood, sampled on day 0 of AZD1222 vaccination. The receptors stem from an adult in good health. Both conserved end residues are part of each CDR3. D genes are given only for firm matches. Size is stated for part of the rows, as once, few or many counts, or as a class when the clone is expanded.

clone_size j_call d_call v_call cdr3_nt cdr3_aa
NA TRBJ1-2 NA TRBV5-6 TGTGCCAGCAGCTTGGCCGAGGGGGTAGTCGGCTACACCTTC CASSLAEGVVGYTF
few TRBJ1-2 TRBD1 TRBV18 TGTGCCAGCTCACCAAGGACAGGGGGACCTAACTATGGCTACACCTTC CASSPRTGGPNYGYTF
NA TRBJ2-3 TRBD1 TRBV24-1 TGTGCCACCAGTGACCTTGGACAGGGGACAGATACGCAGTATTTT CATSDLGQGTDTQYF
NA TRBJ1-5 NA TRBV7-9 TGTGCCAGCAGCCTAGTATTAGCGGGCTCCAACCAAAATCAGCCCCAGCATTTT CASSLVLAGSNQNQPQHF
NA TRBJ1-3 NA TRBV11-2 TGTGCCAGCAGCCCCCTGGGGGGGAATGGAAACACCATATATTTT CASSPLGGNGNTIYF
NA TRBJ1-1 NA TRBV12-3/TRBV12-4 TGTGCCAGCAGTTTAGATAACACTGAAGCTTTCTTT CASSLDNTEAFF
once TRBJ1-2 NA TRBV6-5 TGTGCCAGCGACCCGGGACACTATGGCTACACCTTC CASDPGHYGYTF
NA TRBJ1-6 NA TRBV19 TGTGCCAGTAGTGATGGGGTGGCACCCCTCCACTTT CASSDGVAPLHF
NA TRBJ1-2 TRBD1 TRBV2 TGTGCCAGCAGGGCGACAGGGGTGGGCTATGGCTACACCTTC CASRATGVGYGYTF
NA TRBJ2-6 TRBD1 TRBV28 TGTGCCAGCAGTTTATCGGGGACAGTGAGCGCTGGGGCCAACGTCCTGACTTTC CASSLSGTVSAGANVLTF
NA TRBJ1-1 NA TRBV10-1 TGCGCCAGCAGTGATCCAGGTTTGGGTGAAGCTTTCTTT CASSDPGLGEAFF
NA TRBJ1-1 NA TRBV5-6 TGTGCCAGCAGCTTGACAGGGAGCCCACACACTGAAGCTTTCTTT CASSLTGSPHTEAFF
NA TRBJ2-7 NA TRBV27 TGTGCCAGCAGTTCCGTGGTAGGGGTTGAGCAGTACTTC CASSSVVGVEQYF
NA TRBJ1-4 NA TRBV15 TGTGCCACCAGCAGAGACTCTGGGAGCGAAAAACTGTTTTTT CATSRDSGSEKLFF
NA TRBJ1-1 NA TRBV6-5 TGTGCCAGCAGGTACGACCTCGGGGCTTTCTTT CASRYDLGAFF
NA TRBJ1-2 NA TRBV6-1 TGTGCCAGCAGTGAAGCGCTCCACTATGGCTACACCTTC CASSEALHYGYTF
NA TRBJ2-3 TRBD1 TRBV15 TGTGCCACCAGCGGACAGGGATCCGATACGCAGTATTTT CATSGQGSDTQYF
NA TRBJ1-4 NA TRBV29-1 TGCAGCACCGCAGGTCCGGGAGGTGAAAAACTGTTTTTT CSTAGPGGEKLFF
few TRBJ1-4 NA TRBV11-3 TGTGCCAGCATGCAGGCGGAAAAACTGTTTTTT CASMQAEKLFF
NA TRBJ2-3 TRBD2 TRBV9 TGTGCCAGCAGCCCCCGGGGACTAGGGGATCCAGATACGCAGTATTTT CASSPRGLGDPDTQYF
NA TRBJ1-2 NA TRBV3-1/TRBV3-2 TGTGCCAGCAGCCGGAAAGGGACCGCCACTGGCTACACCTTC CASSRKGTATGYTF
NA TRBJ1-1 TRBD1 TRBV6-5 TGTGCCAGCGGGGGACAGGGGGTGTCGGACACTGAAGCTTTCTTT CASGGQGVSDTEAFF
NA TRBJ1-2 TRBD1 TRBV6-5 TGTGCCAGCCGCACAGGGGGTCGGGATGGCTACACCTTC CASRTGGRDGYTF
NA TRBJ2-7 NA TRBV2 TGTGCCAGCAGCGATCCCTCGGCTAGGGGAAACTACGAGCAGTACTTC CASSDPSARGNYEQYF
NA TRBJ2-3 NA TRBV4-1 TGCGCCAGCAGCCAAGCCGTTTTAGTTTATACGCAGTATTTT CASSQAVLVYTQYF
NA TRBJ1-4 NA TRBV3-1/TRBV3-2 TGTGCCAGCAGCCAAGGCGTCGCAACTAATGAAAAACTGTTTTTT CASSQGVATNEKLFF
NA TRBJ2-3 NA TRBV2 TGTGCCAGCAGTGAATGGCTAGCTGCTGATACGCAGTATTTT CASSEWLAADTQYF
NA TRBJ2-1 NA TRBV19 TGTGCCAGTAGCGTCGGGACCTTGAATGAGCAGTTCTTC CASSVGTLNEQFF
NA TRBJ1-2 NA TRBV25-1 TGTGCCAGCAGTGAAGGGAGAGGGGTGGGCGGCTACACCTTC CASSEGRGVGGYTF
NA TRBJ1-5 NA TRBV6-4 TGTGCCAGCAGTGAGGAGGGTGATCAGCCCCAGCATTTT CASSEEGDQPQHF
NA TRBJ2-2 NA TRBV5-1 TGCGCCAGCAGCGTTGGACGGGTCGGGGAGCTGTTTTTT CASSVGRVGELFF
NA TRBJ1-2 NA TRBV6-5 TGTGCCAGCAGTTACTCGGCAGGACGCTATGGCTACACCTTC CASSYSAGRYGYTF
NA TRBJ1-3 TRBD1 TRBV7-9 TGTGCCAGCAGCACCCCGGGACAGCGAAACACCATATATTTT CASSTPGQRNTIYF
NA TRBJ1-2 TRBD1 TRBV3-1/TRBV3-2 TGTGCCAGCAGCCGAGGGACAGGGGTGTATGGCTACACCTTC CASSRGTGVYGYTF
NA TRBJ2-5 TRBD2 TRBV7-6 TGTGCCAGCAGCTTAAGGAGCGGGGGGGATTCGGAGACCCAGTACTTC CASSLRSGGDSETQYF
once TRBJ1-2 NA TRBV27 TGTGCCAGCAGTCCAAAGGGAGTGTATGGCTACACCTTC CASSPKGVYGYTF
few TRBJ2-1 TRBD2 TRBV6-2/TRBV6-3 TGTGCCAGCAGTTCCCCCGGGACTAGCGGGTTCCACTCCAATGAGCAGTTCTTC CASSSPGTSGFHSNEQFF
NA TRBJ2-7 NA TRBV3-1/TRBV3-2 TGTGCCAGCAGCCCATCGGGGCTAAGCGAGCAGTACTTC CASSPSGLSEQYF
NA TRBJ1-1 NA TRBV7-9 TGTGCCAGCAGCTTAGGCGGGGGGCGTCGGACTGAAGCTTTCTTT CASSLGGGRRTEAFF
few TRBJ2-7 NA TRBV23-1 TGCGCCAGCAGTCCGACCACAGGGAGCTCCTACGAGCAGTACTTC CASSPTTGSSYEQYF
NA TRBJ2-7 TRBD1 TRBV5-1 TGCGCCAGCCGTCCGGGACAGGGGTCCTACGAGCAGTACTTC CASRPGQGSYEQYF
NA TRBJ2-5 NA TRBV20-1 TGCAGTGCCCATAACCAAGAGACCCAGTACTTC CSAHNQETQYF
once TRBJ1-1 NA TRBV4-3 TGCGCCAGCAGCCCTTGGGGATGGGTGAACACTGAAGCTTTCTTT CASSPWGWVNTEAFF
NA TRBJ2-5 NA TRBV12-3/TRBV12-4 TGTGCCAGCATCGGGACCCAGTACTTC CASIGTQYF
few TRBJ1-1 NA TRBV10-3 TGTGCCATCTCGAGGGCAGGCGGCTGGGTGAACACTGAAGCTTTCTTT CAISRAGGWVNTEAFF
NA TRBJ2-7 NA TRBV6-5 TGTGCCAGCAGCCCCGATTGGGCCAAATCCTACGAGCAGTACTTC CASSPDWAKSYEQYF
NA TRBJ1-2 NA TRBV6-4 TGTGCCAGCACCCGGGGGGCGGTTGGCTACACCTTC CASTRGAVGYTF